This T cell receptor (beta chain) appears in the sequencing data of a study of blood T cell repertoires in COVID-19. Data came from immunoSEQ multiplex PCR; TCRdb stores just in-frame clones and leaves some out. In the table there are around 110,000 clones, less than 85% of which are singletons. Sequencing input: peripheral blood. The TCR was taken from a man aged 25 to 40 with acute or convalescent COVID-19.

In nucleotides, the CDR3 is TGTGCCAGCAGCTTATCGAGGGCAAATTCACCCCTCCACTTT. It is translated as CASSLSRANSPLHF. This chain links TRBV7-2 with TRBJ1-6; D is ambiguous. V dropped 2 bases and J dropped 7 bases, with 9 bases sitting between them. There are 14 residues in the CDR3. Germline values: CDR1 SGHTA, CDR2 FQGNSA.